Listed below are T cell receptor beta chains from one sample, sequenced in a study of blood T cell repertoires in COVID-19. Here immunoSEQ multiplex PCR was the method, and the copy in TCRdb shows in-frame clones only, minus some. The data contain about 210,000 clones, almost 85% of them singletons. Sequenced sample: peripheral blood. These TCRs come from a woman between 45 and 60 years old with active or convalescent COVID-19. CDR3s include the opening cysteine and the closing phenylalanine or tryptophan. D genes are given only for firm matches. The size entry is marked missing in some rows and otherwise reads once, few, many or a size class.

abundance: NA
j_gene: TRBJ2-2
d_gene: NA
v_gene: TRBV2
CDR3nt: TGTGCCAGCAGGCGTTCCCAAGCGGGGGAGCTGTTTTTT
CDR3aa: CASRRSQAGELFF

abundance: once
j_gene: TRBJ1-1
d_gene: NA
v_gene: TRBV6-5
CDR3nt: TGTGCCAGCAGTTACAAGGAGGTTCTCACTGAAGCTTTCTTT
CDR3aa: CASSYKEVLTEAFF

abundance: NA
j_gene: TRBJ1-4
d_gene: TRBD1
v_gene: TRBV6-5
CDR3nt: TGTGCCAGCATGGGACAGGGAGTCGAAAAACTGTTTTTT
CDR3aa: CASMGQGVEKLFF

abundance: NA
j_gene: TRBJ1-4
d_gene: NA
v_gene: TRBV5-1
CDR3nt: TGCGCCAGCAGCTTGGCCACGACAGCTGAAAAACTGTTTTTT
CDR3aa: CASSLATTAEKLFF

abundance: NA
j_gene: TRBJ2-2
d_gene: TRBD1
v_gene: TRBV5-4
CDR3nt: TGTGCCAGCAGCTTGGCGCAGGGGGTGACCGGGGAGCTGTTTTTT
CDR3aa: CASSLAQGVTGELFF

abundance: NA
j_gene: TRBJ1-4
d_gene: NA
v_gene: TRBV15
CDR3nt: TGTGCCACCAGATCGACTCAGGGATGGGTTAATGAAAAACTGTTTTTT
CDR3aa: CATRSTQGWVNEKLFF

abundance: NA
j_gene: TRBJ1-2
d_gene: NA
v_gene: TRBV7-2
CDR3nt: TGTGCCAGCAGCTTAGGGCCAGGGATGTCTGGCTACACCTTC
CDR3aa: CASSLGPGMSGYTF

abundance: NA
j_gene: TRBJ1-4
d_gene: NA
v_gene: TRBV5-1
CDR3nt: TGCGCCAGCAGCTTGGTAGGGGAAAATGAAAAACTGTTTTTT
CDR3aa: CASSLVGENEKLFF

abundance: few
j_gene: TRBJ1-2
d_gene: NA
v_gene: TRBV11-2
CDR3nt: TGTGCCAGCAGCTTAGAGGGGGGATCGGCTTCAGGCTACACCTTC
CDR3aa: CASSLEGGSASGYTF

abundance: once
j_gene: TRBJ1-2
d_gene: TRBD1
v_gene: TRBV19
CDR3nt: TGTGCCAGTACTCCGGGACAGGCGTATGGCTACACCTTC
CDR3aa: CASTPGQAYGYTF

abundance: NA
j_gene: TRBJ2-3
d_gene: NA
v_gene: TRBV28
CDR3nt: TGTGCCAGCAGTTTCTACTTCCGGGACACTCAGACAGATACGCAGTATTTT
CDR3aa: CASSFYFRDTQTDTQYF

abundance: NA
j_gene: TRBJ2-5
d_gene: TRBD1
v_gene: TRBV19
CDR3nt: TGTGCCAGTAGTATGGGGACAGTACAAGAGACCCAGTACTTC
CDR3aa: CASSMGTVQETQYF

abundance: NA
j_gene: TRBJ2-5
d_gene: TRBD2
v_gene: TRBV2
CDR3nt: TGTGCCAGCAGGATACTAGCGGGAGGAGAGACCCAGTACTTC
CDR3aa: CASRILAGGETQYF

abundance: few
j_gene: TRBJ2-5
d_gene: TRBD2
v_gene: TRBV7-3
CDR3nt: TGTGCCAGCAGCATGGGGACTAGCGGGGCCCAGTACTTC
CDR3aa: CASSMGTSGAQYF

abundance: NA
j_gene: TRBJ2-1
d_gene: NA
v_gene: TRBV3-1/TRBV3-2
CDR3nt: TGTGCCAGCAGTCCCGGGACTCCGGAGCAGTTCTTC
CDR3aa: CASSPGTPEQFF

abundance: NA
j_gene: TRBJ1-1
d_gene: NA
v_gene: TRBV2
CDR3nt: TGTGCCAGCATGTTCTCGAACACTGAAGCTTTCTTT
CDR3aa: CASMFSNTEAFF

abundance: NA
j_gene: TRBJ2-1
d_gene: NA
v_gene: TRBV20-1
CDR3nt: TGCAGTGCTAGTCTACCCGGGTACAATGAGCAGTTCTTC
CDR3aa: CSASLPGYNEQFF

abundance: NA
j_gene: TRBJ2-1
d_gene: NA
v_gene: TRBV10-2
CDR3nt: TGCGCCAGCAGTGAGCTGGCGAGGACAGAAGAAGAGCAGTTCTTC
CDR3aa: CASSELARTEEEQFF

abundance: NA
j_gene: TRBJ2-7
d_gene: TRBD2
v_gene: TRBV11-2
CDR3nt: TGTGCCAGCAGCCTATTTGTGCGGGAGTACGAGCAGTACTTC
CDR3aa: CASSLFVREYEQYF

abundance: once
j_gene: TRBJ2-2
d_gene: TRBD1
v_gene: TRBV30
CDR3nt: TGTGCCTGGGGACAGGGGTTAACCGAATCCGGGGAGCTGTTTTTT
CDR3aa: CAWGQGLTESGELFF

abundance: NA
j_gene: TRBJ2-3
d_gene: NA
v_gene: TRBV7-6
CDR3nt: TGTGCCAGCAGCGGCAGCACAGATACGCAGTATTTT
CDR3aa: CASSGSTDTQYF

abundance: NA
j_gene: TRBJ1-3
d_gene: NA
v_gene: TRBV11-2
CDR3nt: TGTGCCAGCAGCTTAGATTTTCAGTCTGGAAACACCATATATTTT
CDR3aa: CASSLDFQSGNTIYF

abundance: NA
j_gene: TRBJ1-1
d_gene: NA
v_gene: TRBV12-3/TRBV12-4
CDR3nt: TGTGCCAGCAGTCCGGGACACCGTGAAGCTTTCTTT
CDR3aa: CASSPGHREAFF

abundance: once
j_gene: TRBJ2-1
d_gene: TRBD2
v_gene: TRBV3-1/TRBV3-2
CDR3nt: TGTGCCAGCAGCCAAGAGTCTAGCGGGCACTCCTACAATGAGCAGTTCTTC
CDR3aa: CASSQESSGHSYNEQFF

abundance: NA
j_gene: TRBJ2-2
d_gene: NA
v_gene: TRBV12-3/TRBV12-4
CDR3nt: TGTGCCAGCAGAGGGGAGAACACCGGGGAGCTGTTTTTT
CDR3aa: CASRGENTGELFF

abundance: NA
j_gene: TRBJ1-1
d_gene: NA
v_gene: TRBV6-5
CDR3nt: TGTGCCAGCAACTTGTCCCCGGACAGAGCGAGAGCTTTCTTT
CDR3aa: CASNLSPDRARAFF

abundance: few
j_gene: TRBJ1-1
d_gene: NA
v_gene: TRBV30
CDR3nt: TGTGCCTGGGGCACCGGGTTCAACACTGAAGCTTTCTTT
CDR3aa: CAWGTGFNTEAFF

abundance: NA
j_gene: TRBJ2-1
d_gene: TRBD1
v_gene: TRBV24-1
CDR3nt: TGTGCCACCAGTGACCCCCGACAGGGGATCTACAATGAGCAGTTCTTC
CDR3aa: CATSDPRQGIYNEQFF

abundance: many
j_gene: TRBJ2-1
d_gene: TRBD2
v_gene: TRBV6-4
CDR3nt: TGTGCCAGCAGTGACTCGACTAGCGGGGGGGAGAGTGAGCAGTTCTTC
CDR3aa: CASSDSTSGGESEQFF

abundance: once
j_gene: TRBJ1-2
d_gene: TRBD1
v_gene: TRBV4-2
CDR3nt: TGTGCCAGCAGCGGACAGGGGGACACCCTCTCCTATGGCTACACCTTC
CDR3aa: CASSGQGDTLSYGYTF

abundance: NA
j_gene: TRBJ1-6
d_gene: NA
v_gene: TRBV7-9
CDR3nt: TGTGCCAGCAGCTTAGCCCAGGATAATTCACCCCTCCACTTT
CDR3aa: CASSLAQDNSPLHF

abundance: once
j_gene: TRBJ2-2
d_gene: NA
v_gene: TRBV7-9
CDR3nt: TGTGCCAGCAGTCCTGGGCCAAACACCGGGGAGCTGTTTTTT
CDR3aa: CASSPGPNTGELFF

abundance: NA
j_gene: TRBJ1-6
d_gene: TRBD1
v_gene: TRBV6-2/TRBV6-3
CDR3nt: TGTGCCAGCAGTTACATCCCTACAGGGGAAAGGAATTCACCCCTCCACTTT
CDR3aa: CASSYIPTGERNSPLHF

abundance: few
j_gene: TRBJ2-3
d_gene: TRBD1
v_gene: TRBV5-1
CDR3nt: TGCGCCAGCAGCTTGGTTCAGGGGGTCTCCTACCGCACAGATACGCAGTATTTT
CDR3aa: CASSLVQGVSYRTDTQYF

abundance: NA
j_gene: TRBJ2-7
d_gene: TRBD1
v_gene: TRBV5-1
CDR3nt: TGCGCCAGCACCTCTGGCGGGACAGGGGGCACCAAGACCGAGCAGTACTTC
CDR3aa: CASTSGGTGGTKTEQYF

abundance: NA
j_gene: TRBJ2-3
d_gene: NA
v_gene: TRBV5-6
CDR3nt: TGTGCCAGCAGTCCCAGGGTAGCGGTTAGCACAGATACGCAGTATTTT
CDR3aa: CASSPRVAVSTDTQYF

abundance: many
j_gene: TRBJ1-5
d_gene: TRBD1
v_gene: TRBV5-5
CDR3nt: TGTGCCAGCAGCTGGACAGGGGCGAGGAATCAGCCCCAGCATTTT
CDR3aa: CASSWTGARNQPQHF

abundance: NA
j_gene: TRBJ2-5
d_gene: TRBD2
v_gene: TRBV9
CDR3nt: TGTGCCAGCAGCGTGACTAGCGGGGGGCAAGAGACCCAGTACTTC
CDR3aa: CASSVTSGGQETQYF

abundance: NA
j_gene: TRBJ2-6
d_gene: NA
v_gene: TRBV20-1
CDR3nt: TGCAGTGCTAGTTCGAGCTCTGGGGCCAACGTCCTGACTTTC
CDR3aa: CSASSSSGANVLTF

abundance: NA
j_gene: TRBJ1-2
d_gene: NA
v_gene: TRBV12-3/TRBV12-4
CDR3nt: TGTGCCAGCAATCTCCCCTCGGAGGTTGGCTACACCTTC
CDR3aa: CASNLPSEVGYTF

abundance: NA
j_gene: TRBJ1-5
d_gene: NA
v_gene: TRBV4-1
CDR3nt: TGCGCCAGCAGCCAAGAACCGGGGGATGGGGTCAGGCAGCCCCAGCATTTT
CDR3aa: CASSQEPGDGVRQPQHF

abundance: NA
j_gene: TRBJ1-2
d_gene: TRBD1
v_gene: TRBV18
CDR3nt: TGTGCCAGCTCACCGGTACCGGGACAGGGGAGAGGCTACACCTTC
CDR3aa: CASSPVPGQGRGYTF

abundance: NA
j_gene: TRBJ2-5
d_gene: TRBD2
v_gene: TRBV25-1
CDR3nt: TGTGCCAGCAGTGCTAGCGGGAGGCAGACCCAGTACTTC
CDR3aa: CASSASGRQTQYF

abundance: NA
j_gene: TRBJ1-2
d_gene: TRBD1
v_gene: TRBV30
CDR3nt: TGTGCCTGGAGTCAGGGGGCCCTCTATGGCTACACCTTC
CDR3aa: CAWSQGALYGYTF

abundance: NA
j_gene: TRBJ1-2
d_gene: TRBD1
v_gene: TRBV4-1
CDR3nt: TGCGCCAGCAGCCCCCTTCGAGGACAGGGTTATGGCTACACCTTC
CDR3aa: CASSPLRGQGYGYTF

abundance: NA
j_gene: TRBJ1-1
d_gene: NA
v_gene: TRBV12-3/TRBV12-4
CDR3nt: TGTGCCAGCAGTTTTAGCAAGGACACTGAAGCTTTCTTT
CDR3aa: CASSFSKDTEAFF